Sequencing of this TCR beta chain was carried out in a study of cytomegalovirus exposure and HLA in healthy donors (dated by TCRdb to 2015 to 2018). Regarding the study in general: According to an earlier analysis of a few hundred of the donors, 200 million or so T cells yielded 95 million to 140 million unique TCR beta sequences and approximately 300 Gb of sequence data. An early release that covered about 600 HLA-typed donors contained around 300 gigabases of sequencing data and tens of millions of unique TCR sequences. Among the roughly 410 genotyped donors, approximately 77% belonged to the genetic ancestry cluster associated with self-reported Caucasian donors. The study aimed to test whether cataloging public T cell receptors could reveal signatures of past pathogen exposure. The study profiled the T cell repertoires of hundreds of subjects by immunosequencing and related them to cytomegalovirus serostatus. A separate validation cohort of approximately 130 different subjects was used in addition to the approximately 640-subject first cohort. To predict cytomegalovirus infection status, the study brought together high-throughput TCR immunosequencing, statistical association of individual TCRs with disease status, and machine learning. In a later analysis, previously published TCR beta repertoires from fewer than 750 donors were re-analyzed and high-resolution HLA genotyping was added so that TCR occurrence patterns could be studied. In the later analysis, no new phenotypic data were used to find candidate immune exposures; instead, reliance was placed on TCR beta sequences and their occurrence across donors. In an earlier analysis of 500 to 650 of the donors, high-throughput TCR beta sequencing was used to judge whether each TCR beta V gene segment behaved as functional or pseudogenic. Donor age, sex, ethnicity and CMV serostatus were compiled together with the repertoire data. Genome-wide SNP genotypes for about three fifths of the roughly 700 donors were used in a later genetic analysis, which treated that subset as a discovery cohort. All discovery cohort repertoires had been generated on a single sequencing platform. HLA typing covered class I and class II loci at four-digit resolution. Typing coverage differed by locus: A, B, C, DRB1 and DQB1 were typed in roughly 620-640 donors, DQA1 in about 510, DPA1 in over 600, and DPB1 in approximately 450. A handful of DR-DQ haplotypes were handled as single units for association and clustering because linkage in the cohort was strong. On average, 235,054 unique TCR beta nucleotide sequences were sequenced per donor among a few hundred genotyped donors of the cohort, with about 19% of those sequences being non-productive. On the study overall, not on this receptor specifically: A cluster of highly shared sequence variants was judged likely to be a technical artifact of the sequencing pipeline. Because counts were too low, about 15 rarely observed V segments, including chromosome 9 orphons, were left out of the earlier analysis of 587 of the donors. Specific HLA alleles were associated with 15,000 to 20,000 TCR beta sequences at a false discovery rate of 0.05 in a later analysis. It was suggested by the authors that the approach could potentially be generalized to other disease states and immunological phenotypes. Some IMGT-functional V segments, including TRBV6-2 and TRBV6-3, could not be told apart with the 87-base-pair reads, so those segments were excluded. In vitro tests confirmed that a few of the cytomegalovirus-associated TCR beta chains recognize cytomegalovirus antigens. Assigning TCR associations to individual alleles was difficult when HLA alleles, especially DR and DQ, strongly co-occurred. Across donors, most TCR sequences were observed very rarely, whereas some public TCRs were present in many individuals. A further reported finding was that TCR beta sequences accurately predicted the HLA-A and HLA-B alleles for most subjects in the first cohort. In a later analysis, most CMV-associated TCR beta chains were found to appear HLA-restricted, with HLA associations seemingly driven largely by CMV exposure. According to a later analysis, TCR association rates differed among HLA loci, with DRB1 alleles showing the most associated TCRs and HLA-C alleles showing the fewest. For the cohort, immune exposure information was limited to CMV serostatus. The cohort was sequenced for TCR beta chains only, and without alpha or paired-chain data the features that could be detected were limited. In an earlier analysis of under 600 of the donors, most TCR beta V segments were observed in productive rearrangements about 87% or about 30% of the time, broadly matching IMGT annotations. In a later genetic analysis, a missense DCLRE1C variant was associated with V-gene and J-gene trimming of TCR beta chains, and the association was replicated in an independent cohort. Because some donors lacked HLA typing at each locus, the association tests relied only on the typed subset. In a later analysis, HLA-associated TCR beta chains showed more clonal expansion and lower generation probabilities than non-associated chains that were equally common. Linkage disequilibrium might explain the correlated functional status among segregating V segments, but an unknown experimental factor could not be ruled out. The study listed 150 to 200 TCR beta chains as associated with cytomegalovirus. Roughly uniform sequencing depth across donors was assumed in presence/absence analyses, although this assumption may not hold. Compared with the approximately 670-donor mean, donors in an Asian-associated ancestry cluster had fewer N-insertions in productive TCRs, according to a later genetic analysis. According to a later analysis, parvovirus B19, influenza, CMV and Epstein-Barr virus appeared linked to several top co-occurrence clusters. In both the original and validation cohorts, the classifier was reported to diagnose cytomegalovirus status with high specificity and sensitivity.

Regarding this clone: This clone's antigen is unknown. No clone much larger than this one lies a single base away; base qualities are absent.

Here V drops 5 bases and J drops 2 bases, and the junction holds 8 bases not matched to any gene. CDR1 and CDR2, per the germline V gene, are SGHTA and FQGTGA. From the cysteine up to the phenylalanine, the CDR3 has a length of 16 residues. Just CDR3 DNA is preserved here, 48 bases in frame from base 1. The cohort consisted of 600 to 700 healthy bone marrow donors. At the time of sampling, every cohort member was nominally healthy, though immune exposures that went unrecorded were likely present. The donor tested CMV seropositive and was one of the 289 seropositive cohort members. A peripheral blood sample was collected from each donor, and TCR beta sequencing was performed on peripheral blood mononuclear cells. The Qiagen DNeasy Blood Extraction Kit was used to extract genomic DNA from the blood cell samples. The library relied on the immunoSEQ multiplex PCR assay. The multiplex PCR relied on a mix of 60 forward primers for TCR Vbeta segments and 13 reverse primers for TCR Jbeta segments. Amplification of the CDR3 region of rearranged TCR beta genes was performed with a multiplex PCR assay on genomic DNA. On the Illumina HiSeq System, the amplified TCR beta libraries were sequenced as 87-base-pair reads. The authors' analysis ran thus. Across the 670 or so repertoires, a later analysis counted roughly 84 million unique TCR beta chains, some 11 million of which were shared by at least two donors. A nearest-neighbor algorithm error-corrected the raw reads and collapsed the reads into unique sequences, merging closely related sequences to remove PCR and sequencing errors. CDR3 sequences were aligned to IMGT reference sequences to assign V, D and J gene segments. For a sequence to be retained, at least a six-nucleotide match to both a V gene segment and a J gene segment was required. Rearrangements were classified as productive when the CDR3 lacked stop codons and remained in frame with V and J, and all other rearrangements were classified as non-productive. Following IMGT convention, CDR3 was defined as the stretch from the second conserved V-encoded cysteine to the conserved J-encoded phenylalanine. The earlier analysis of fewer than 750 of the donors excluded sequences that lacked an unambiguous match to a single V gene segment. In an earlier analysis of around 590 of the donors, a V segment was called functional when productive rearrangements were above 56.7%, and segregating when the standard deviation between donors exceeded 5%. A statistical classification framework was developed to diagnose cytomegalovirus status using the catalog of TCR beta chain sequences. In a later analysis, V and J genes were assigned by comparing TCR nucleotide sequences against IMGT/GENE-DB human TR gene sequences. In a later analysis, CDR3 sequences and most-parsimonious VDJ recombination scenarios were assigned using the TCRdist pipeline. In a later analysis, each TCR beta chain was defined by its CDR3 amino acid sequence together with its V-gene family, and reads lacking a unique V-gene family were excluded. As a way to deal with suspected cross-contamination and a sequencing artifact, a later analysis dropped over 550 nucleotide sequences that were highly shared and had low generation probability. In a later analysis, a clonal expansion index was calculated for each public chain from normalized within-repertoire ranks of inferred template counts. A later analysis computed generation probabilities with a VDJ recombination model fitted to out-of-frame rearrangements, and checked the results against IGoR. In a later analysis, TCR-TCR, TCR-HLA and TCR-CMV co-occurrence was scored with hypergeometric tests, and a repertoire-size bias correction was applied to TCR pairs. In a later analysis, false discovery rates were estimated by permuting HLA or CMV assignments 20 times. In a later analysis, co-occurring TCRs were grouped using DBSCAN, and TCRdist sequence similarity was added for clustering within HLA-allele-positive subsets. Co-occurrence clustering excluded repertoires with fewer than 30,000 or more than 120,000 public chains, plus five with anomalous nucleotide sharing. TCRdb retrieved this table from immuneACCESS and kept in-frame rearrangements only. Not all clones are present; in checked studies, unresolved V genes account for under half, and no reason is known for the remainder. D and trimming were read from the DNA, whereas the V and J calls and clone size are those reported in that table. The table for this sample lists roughly 170,000 clones; just under 80% of them were counted only once. Approximately 13% of the sample rests with the top ten.

The sequenced material came from PBMCs. The chain is made from TRBV7-3 and TRBJ2-3; 9 central bases correspond to TRBD2. The receptor's source is a woman in her forties or fifties in good health and CMV-seropositive. CDR3 loop: CASSRGAGGSTDTQYF. The DNA reads TGTGCCAGCAGCCGTGGAGCGGGGGGCTCCACAGATACGCAGTATTTT.